This TCR beta chain originates from a study of vaccination effects on CD4 cells after COVID-19. About the study: Post-vaccine specimens arrived a median 72 days past the second dose. Study-level results: Marked clonal contraction was seen late after vaccination (in both infection- and vaccine-induced clones).

Using viral peptide pools, the ViraFEST assay grew out antigen-specific CD4+ T cells prior to sequencing. CD4+ T cells were isolated after around ten days of culture. It was two doses of either the BNT162b2 or mRNA-1273 vaccine that participants received. A remark on this clone: The antigen is unknown.

Sequencing was performed with immunoSEQ multiplex PCR; in TCRdb, only in-frame clones are kept and a portion is missing. The table lists under 80,000 clones, around 78% of them singletons. V shed 6 bases, J shed 3 bases, and the junction held 4 bases outside the gene matches. CDR3 length: 14 residues. The V gene's germline CDR1 is MNHEY and CDR2 SVGAGI. This chain uses TRBV6-5 with TRBJ2-2, with TRBD1 matching 7 bases. This clonotype was obtained from a human donor who received a COVID-19 vaccine. Specimen: CD4+ T cells from PBMCs cultured with HCoV-229E spike peptides, collected after COVID-19 vaccination. Here the CDR3 DNA reads TGTGCCAGCAGCACACAGGGGCACACCGGGGAGCTGTTTTTT. Translating gives CASSTQGHTGELFF.